The rows below give T cell receptor beta chains drawn from one sample of a study of Ad26.COV2.S vaccination and SARS-CoV-2 variants. Clones were read by immunoSEQ multiplex PCR, and TCRdb kept only the in-frame ones, dropping some. The sample lists some 370,000 clones, roughly four fifths occurring once. The specimen comprised peripheral blood, sampled in a trial of Ad26.COV2.S vaccine versus placebo. Source of these receptors: a person between 18 and 65 years old who received the Ad26.COV2.S COVID-19 vaccine or a placebo. Both conserved end residues are part of each CDR3. Fields, in order: D gene, V gene, J gene, clone size, CDR3 DNA, CDR3 protein. The D gene is left open where the match is weak. Rows give clone size only sometimes, using once, few, many, or a class for an expanded clone.

D: -; V: TRBV6-2/TRBV6-3; J: TRBJ2-7; size: -; DNA: TGTGCCAGCAGTTACGTACTCTACGAGCAGTACTTC; CDR3: CASSYVLYEQYF
D: -; V: TRBV4-2; J: TRBJ2-5; size: -; DNA: TGTGCCAGCAGCCGGTCGGGGATTGGCCGCCAAGAGACCCAGTACTTC; CDR3: CASSRSGIGRQETQYF
D: -; V: TRBV20-1; J: TRBJ2-7; size: -; DNA: TGCAGTGCTAGTCTAACAGGGTATTCGGGCGAGCAGTACTTC; CDR3: CSASLTGYSGEQYF
D: -; V: TRBV23-1; J: TRBJ2-3; size: -; DNA: TGCGCCAGCAGTCAATCCTGCGGGTTTCGTAGCACAGATACGCAGTATTTT; CDR3: CASSQSCGFRSTDTQYF
D: TRBD1; V: TRBV3-1/TRBV3-2; J: TRBJ2-3; size: -; DNA: TGTGCCAGCAGCCTCACACAGGGGGGCGATACGCAGTATTTT; CDR3: CASSLTQGGDTQYF
D: -; V: TRBV3-1/TRBV3-2; J: TRBJ1-3; size: -; DNA: TGTGCCAGCAGCCCGACACAGACGAGAGGTGGAAACACCATATATTTT; CDR3: CASSPTQTRGGNTIYF
D: -; V: TRBV21-1; J: TRBJ1-2; size: -; DNA: TGTGCCAGCAGCTTCCGGGACTCACTGGGGTATGGCTACACCTTC; CDR3: CASSFRDSLGYGYTF
D: TRBD2; V: TRBV13; J: TRBJ2-2; size: -; DNA: TGTGCCAGCAGTAGCGGGAGTAGAGTCACCGGGGAGCTGTTTTTT; CDR3: CASSSGSRVTGELFF
D: -; V: TRBV9; J: TRBJ2-7; size: -; DNA: TGTGCCAGCAGCCCACAGAGGACAGCGGAAAGCGAGCAGTACTTC; CDR3: CASSPQRTAESEQYF
D: TRBD2; V: TRBV29-1; J: TRBJ2-5; size: few; DNA: TGCAGCGTTCTGAGACTAGCGGACCTGGAGACCCAGTACTTC; CDR3: CSVLRLADLETQYF
D: -; V: TRBV10-3; J: TRBJ1-1; size: -; DNA: TGTGCCATCAGTGAGTCAAGGCGCTCAATGAACACTGAAGCTTTCTTT; CDR3: CAISESRRSMNTEAFF
D: -; V: TRBV18; J: TRBJ2-3; size: few; DNA: TGTGCCAGCTCACCCTCTTTGACAGATACGCAGTATTTT; CDR3: CASSPSLTDTQYF
D: -; V: TRBV11-2; J: TRBJ1-2; size: -; DNA: TGTGCCAGCAGCTTATCGGACGGGGCAGGCTATGGCTACACCTTC; CDR3: CASSLSDGAGYGYTF
D: TRBD2; V: TRBV7-2; J: TRBJ2-5; size: -; DNA: TGTGCCAGCAGTTCAAGAGTTGGAGCGGGGTCACAAGAGACCCAGTACTTC; CDR3: CASSSRVGAGSQETQYF
D: TRBD2; V: TRBV4-2; J: TRBJ2-1; size: -; DNA: TGTGCCAGCAGCCAGCTAGCGGACCTACTCAACCTCGCCCGGGAGCAGTTCTTC; CDR3: CASSQLADLLNLAREQFF
D: -; V: TRBV3-1/TRBV3-2; J: TRBJ2-5; size: -; DNA: TGTGCCAGCAGCCCCTCGGGGGCCCAAGAGACCCAGTACTTC; CDR3: CASSPSGAQETQYF